These T cell receptor beta chains were read from a single sample in a study of cytomegalovirus exposure and HLA in healthy donors. The protocol was immunoSEQ multiplex PCR, while the TCRdb copy is restricted to in-frame clones and leaves out a portion. This sample has approximately 170,000 clones; roughly 72% occur once, and the top ten carry 1.5% to 1.8%. The sequencing input was PBMCs. These receptors all stem from a man aged 40-49 years in good health and CMV-seronegative. The CDR3 runs from the conserved cysteine through the conserved F or W. The D gene is left open where the match is weak. Only part of the rows carry a size: once, few, many, or a class if the clone is expanded.

>.|.|TRBV20-1|TRBJ1-4
CSAASEELFF
TGCAGTGCTGCCAGTGAGGAACTGTTTTTT
>.|TRBD1|TRBV28|TRBJ2-4
CASSNFGTGANIQYF
TGTGCCAGCAGTAACTTCGGGACAGGGGCGAACATTCAGTACTTC
>.|.|TRBV27|TRBJ1-5
CASSTTRGSGNQPQHF
TGTGCCAGCAGCACCACCAGGGGAAGTGGCAATCAGCCCCAGCATTTT
>.|.|TRBV29-1|TRBJ1-5
CSVAPGFNQPQHF
TGCAGCGTTGCTCCGGGGTTCAATCAGCCCCAGCATTTT
>.|.|TRBV5-5|TRBJ1-3
CASSLGGWENTIYF
TGTGCCAGCAGCTTGGGCGGGTGGGAAAACACCATATATTTT
>.|.|TRBV2|TRBJ1-2
CASSDSGQTPCTF
TGTGCCAGCAGTGATAGCGGGCAGACGCCCTGTACCTTC
>.|.|TRBV21-1|TRBJ1-2
CAPGRGRANYGYTF
TGTGCCCCAGGGAGGGGCCGCGCTAACTATGGCTACACCTTC
>.|TRBD1|TRBV7-9|TRBJ1-1
CASSSSHSQGLVTEAFF
TGTGCCAGCAGCTCGAGCCATTCACAGGGGTTAGTAACTGAAGCTTTCTTT
>.|.|TRBV7-8|TRBJ1-1
CASSFFPSRGTEAFF
TGTGCCAGCAGCTTCTTCCCGAGTAGGGGAACTGAAGCTTTCTTT
>.|.|TRBV29-1|TRBJ2-1
CSVDKAGVYNEQFF
TGCAGCGTTGACAAAGCGGGCGTCTACAATGAGCAGTTCTTC
>.|TRBD2|TRBV6-1|TRBJ2-3
CASSEARGTSGRRDTQYF
TGTGCCAGCAGTGAAGCGCGGGGGACTAGCGGGAGACGAGATACGCAGTATTTT
>.|TRBD2|TRBV13|TRBJ2-7
CASSTGTMSYEQYF
TGTGCCAGCAGCACCGGGACTATGTCCTACGAGCAGTACTTC
>once|.|TRBV6-5|TRBJ1-2
CASSYQTDYGYTF
TGTGCCAGCAGTTACCAGACAGACTATGGCTACACCTTC
>.|.|TRBV9|TRBJ1-1
CASSDLRGSYTEAFF
TGTGCCAGCAGCGACTTACGGGGGTCATACACTGAAGCTTTCTTT
>.|TRBD1|TRBV7-8|TRBJ1-1
CASATGQGFTEAFF
TGTGCCAGCGCAACGGGACAGGGATTCACTGAAGCTTTCTTT
>once|TRBD2|TRBV7-3|TRBJ2-3
CASSLRLAGGPRDTQYF
TGTGCCAGCAGCTTAAGACTAGCGGGAGGGCCCAGAGATACGCAGTATTTT
>few|TRBD1|TRBV28|TRBJ2-7
CASSPDRGWDEQYF
TGTGCCAGCAGTCCGGACAGGGGGTGGGACGAGCAGTACTTC
>.|.|TRBV15|TRBJ1-5
CATSTSLRDILVRAQHF
TGTGCCACCAGCACAAGCTTAAGGGACATCTTAGTAAGGGCCCAGCATTTT
>.|TRBD2|TRBV5-4|TRBJ2-3
CASSFGGSGTDTQYF
TGTGCCAGCAGCTTTGGCGGGAGTGGCACAGATACGCAGTATTTT
>.|TRBD1|TRBV5-6|TRBJ1-1
CASRQGERVNTEAFF
TGTGCCAGCCGACAGGGGGAGCGTGTGAACACTGAAGCTTTCTTT
>.|.|TRBV7-6|TRBJ1-1
CASSLAFPGRTEAFF
TGTGCCAGCAGCTTAGCGTTTCCAGGGAGGACTGAAGCTTTCTTT
>.|TRBD2|TRBV6-1|TRBJ2-7
CASLKGGTTSYEQYF
TGTGCCAGCCTAAAAGGTGGGACTACATCCTACGAGCAGTACTTC
>.|TRBD2|TRBV18|TRBJ2-7
CASSPNPGTSGFFSYEQYF
TGTGCCAGCTCACCAAACCCCGGGACTAGCGGATTTTTCTCCTACGAGCAGTACTTC
>.|.|TRBV7-3|TRBJ2-1
CASSLTGGNEQFF
TGTGCCAGCAGCTTAACCGGGGGAAATGAGCAGTTCTTC
>.|TRBD1|TRBV29-1|TRBJ2-3
CSVEGTGVLGTDTQYF
TGCAGCGTTGAGGGGACAGGGGTACTGGGCACAGATACGCAGTATTTT
>.|.|TRBV2|TRBJ1-2
CARDGGNGYTF
TGTGCCAGGGATGGGGGGAATGGCTACACCTTC
>.|.|TRBV19|TRBJ1-5
CASSPPTVKPQHF
TGTGCCAGTAGTCCCCCGACTGTAAAGCCCCAGCATTTT
>.|TRBD1|TRBV15|TRBJ2-4
CATSRDRADARDSQYF
TGTGCCACCAGCAGAGATCGGGCGGATGCCCGGGACAGTCAGTACTTC
>.|TRBD1|TRBV7-9|TRBJ1-1
CASSSDRGEAFF
TGTGCCAGCAGCTCGGACAGGGGTGAAGCTTTCTTT
>.|.|TRBV5-1|TRBJ1-1
CASATGRAGGNTEAFF
TGCGCCAGCGCCACGGGTCGAGCCGGAGGCAACACTGAAGCCTTCTTT
>.|.|TRBV4-1|TRBJ2-7
CASSQGLRQEIHEQYF
TGCGCCAGCAGCCAAGGTTTAAGACAGGAAATCCACGAGCAGTACTTC
>.|.|TRBV11-2|TRBJ2-7
CASSPVTGNLREQYF
TGTGCCAGCAGCCCCGTTACGGGGAACTTACGAGAGCAGTACTTC
>.|TRBD2|TRBV29-1|TRBJ2-1
CSVEGGPGGGDFIEQFF
TGCAGCGTTGAAGGCGGCCCGGGGGGAGGAGATTTCATTGAGCAGTTCTTC
>.|.|TRBV9|TRBJ2-7
CASSVAPGSEQYF
TGTGCCAGCAGCGTAGCTCCGGGTTCCGAGCAGTACTTC
>once|TRBD2|TRBV15|TRBJ2-1
CATSDDGTRQFF
TGTGCCACCAGCGATGACGGGACTAGGCAGTTCTTC
>once|.|TRBV6-6|TRBJ1-5
CASSVPAGNQPQHF
TGTGCCAGCAGTGTACCAGCGGGCAATCAGCCCCAGCATTTT
>.|TRBD2|TRBV5-1|TRBJ2-3
CASSWTSGRGNTDTQYF
TGCGCCAGCAGCTGGACTAGCGGGAGAGGGAACACTGATACGCAGTATTTT
>.|.|TRBV7-9|TRBJ2-3
CSSSLIGTSTDTQYF
TGTTCCAGCAGCTTAATAGGGACTAGCACAGATACGCAGTATTTT
>.|.|TRBV27|TRBJ2-2
CASRPGTPGTGELFF
TGTGCCAGCCGACCCGGGACACCGGGCACCGGGGAGCTGTTTTTT
>few|TRBD1|TRBV18|TRBJ1-1
CASSRDSNTEAFF
TGTGCCAGCTCACGGGACAGTAACACTGAAGCTTTCTTT
>.|TRBD1|TRBV6-4|TRBJ2-7
CANATGRSYEQYF
TGTGCCAACGCGACAGGGCGATCCTACGAGCAGTACTTC
>.|.|TRBV7-3|TRBJ2-3
CASSLTGPSTQYF
TGTGCCAGCAGCTTAACTGGGCCAAGTACGCAGTATTTT
>.|TRBD1|TRBV28|TRBJ1-2
CASRGQYYGYTF
TGTGCCAGCAGGGGACAGTACTATGGCTACACCTTC